This T cell receptor (beta chain) is drawn from a study of CD8+CD57+ T cells in acquired aplastic anemia. Turning to the study itself: DNA per sorted CD4+ or CD8+ sample ranged about 0.17 to 30 ug, averaging 3.2 ug. Study findings and constraints: Patients were compared with controls for CD8+ Simpson's diversity, and no significant difference emerged. The same twenty-nine CD8+ CDR3 sequences occurred in patients and in controls.

The CDR3 spans 10 residues. Looked up from germline, CDR1 is DFQATT and CDR2 is SNEGSKA (reference sequence). Genomic DNA acted as the template from which TCR beta VDJ combination and CDR3 sequence profiling were carried out. TCRdb independently ran MiXCR on the reads; one entry per CDR3 protein. The table shows a few hundred thousand distinct CDR3 sequences, with 56% occurring only once. This clonotype was counted only a few times. Its target is not known. Material: sorted CD4+, CD8+, or CD8+CD57+ T cells (not recorded which) from PBMCs. The TCR was taken from a human donor with severe aplastic anemia or a healthy control (not recorded which). This chain joins TRBV20-1 and TRBJ1-6; D possibly corresponds to TRBD1 (6 bases). Written as DNA, the CDR3 is TGCAGGTTGGGGGCAGCACCCCTCCACTTT. Amino acids: CRLGAAPLHF.